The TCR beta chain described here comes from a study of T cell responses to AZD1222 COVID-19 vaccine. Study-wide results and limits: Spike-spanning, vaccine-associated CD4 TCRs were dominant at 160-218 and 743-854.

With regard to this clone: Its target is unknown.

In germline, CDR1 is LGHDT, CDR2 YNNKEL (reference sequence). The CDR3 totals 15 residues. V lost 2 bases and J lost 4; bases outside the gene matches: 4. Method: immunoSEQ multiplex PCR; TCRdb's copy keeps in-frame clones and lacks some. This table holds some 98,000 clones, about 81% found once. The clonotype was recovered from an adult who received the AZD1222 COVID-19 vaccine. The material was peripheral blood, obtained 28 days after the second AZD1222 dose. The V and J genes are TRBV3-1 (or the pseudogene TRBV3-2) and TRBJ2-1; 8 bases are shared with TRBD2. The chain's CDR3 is CASSQTSSGYNEQFF. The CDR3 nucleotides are TGTGCCAGCAGCCAAACTTCTAGCGGGTACAATGAGCAGTTCTTC.